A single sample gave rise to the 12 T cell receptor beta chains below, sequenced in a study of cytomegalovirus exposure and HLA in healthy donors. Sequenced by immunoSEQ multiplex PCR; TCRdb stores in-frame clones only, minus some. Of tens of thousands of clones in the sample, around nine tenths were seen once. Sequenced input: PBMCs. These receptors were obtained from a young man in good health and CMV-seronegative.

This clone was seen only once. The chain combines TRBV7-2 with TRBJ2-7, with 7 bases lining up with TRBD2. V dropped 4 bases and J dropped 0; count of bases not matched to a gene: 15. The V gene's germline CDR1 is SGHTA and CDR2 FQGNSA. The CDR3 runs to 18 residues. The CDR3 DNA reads TGTGCCAGCAGCTCACCGGCCCCTACTAGCGTAAGCTCCTACGAGCAGTACTTC. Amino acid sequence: CASSSPAPTSVSSYEQYF. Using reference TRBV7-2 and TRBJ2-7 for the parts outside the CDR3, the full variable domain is GAGVSQSPSNKVTEKGKDVELRCDPISGHTALYWYRQSLGQGLEFLIYFQGNSAPDKSGLPSDRFSAERTGGSVSTLTIQRTQQEDSAVYLCASSSPAPTSVSSYEQYFGPGTRLTVT.

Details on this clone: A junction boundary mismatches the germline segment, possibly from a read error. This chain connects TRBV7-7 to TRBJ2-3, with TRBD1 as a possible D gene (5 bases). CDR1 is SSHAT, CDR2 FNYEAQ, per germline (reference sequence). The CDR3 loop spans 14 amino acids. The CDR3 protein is CASSLDSTTDTQYF. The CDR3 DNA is TGTGCTAGCAGCTTAGACAGTACCACAGATACGCAGTATTTT.

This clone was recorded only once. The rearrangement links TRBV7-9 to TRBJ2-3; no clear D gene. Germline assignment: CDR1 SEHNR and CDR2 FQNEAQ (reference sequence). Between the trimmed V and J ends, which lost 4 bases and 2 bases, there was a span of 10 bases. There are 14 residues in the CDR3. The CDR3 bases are TGTGCCAGCAGCTCACAAACGTCCACAGATACGCAGTATTTT. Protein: CASSSQTSTDTQYF.

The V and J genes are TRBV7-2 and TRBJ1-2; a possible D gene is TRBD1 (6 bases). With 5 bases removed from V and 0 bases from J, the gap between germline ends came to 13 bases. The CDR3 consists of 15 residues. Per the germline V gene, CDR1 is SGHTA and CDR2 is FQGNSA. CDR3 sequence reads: CASSPRTDSNYGYTF. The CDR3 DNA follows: TGTGCCAGCAGCCCTAGGACAGACTCTAACTATGGCTACACCTTC.

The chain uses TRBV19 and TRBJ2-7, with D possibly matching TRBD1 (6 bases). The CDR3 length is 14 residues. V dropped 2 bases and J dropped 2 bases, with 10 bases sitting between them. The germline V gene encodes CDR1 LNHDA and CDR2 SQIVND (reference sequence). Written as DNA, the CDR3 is TGTGCCAGTAGTATACAGGACAGTACCTACGAGCAGTACTTC. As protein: CASSIQDSTYEQYF.

CDR3 DNA: TGCAGCGCCCGGGGGACAGGGCCCTTCCTCTACGAGCAGTACTTC. Encoded protein: CSARGTGPFLYEQYF. The chain carries TRBV29-1 and TRBJ2-7, with TRBD1 matching over 9 bases. V dropped 7 bases and J dropped 3; count of bases not matched to a gene: 13. Per the germline V gene, CDR1 is SQVTM and CDR2 is ANQGSEA. The CDR3 sequence is 15 residues long.

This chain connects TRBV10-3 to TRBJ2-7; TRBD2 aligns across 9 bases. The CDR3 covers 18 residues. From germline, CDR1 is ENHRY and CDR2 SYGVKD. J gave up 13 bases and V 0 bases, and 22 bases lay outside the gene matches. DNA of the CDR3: TGTGCCATCAGTGAGTCGATGCCCCTTCTCGGGGTAGCGGGAGTCAGCTACTTC. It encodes CAISESMPLLGVAGVSYF.

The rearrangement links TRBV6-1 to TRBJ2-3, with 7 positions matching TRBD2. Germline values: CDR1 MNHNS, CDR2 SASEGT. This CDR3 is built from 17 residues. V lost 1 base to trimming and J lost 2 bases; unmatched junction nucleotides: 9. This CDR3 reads CASSEDLRESPTDTQYF. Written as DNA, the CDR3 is TGTGCCAGCAGTGAAGATCTGCGGGAGTCACCCACAGATACGCAGTATTTT.

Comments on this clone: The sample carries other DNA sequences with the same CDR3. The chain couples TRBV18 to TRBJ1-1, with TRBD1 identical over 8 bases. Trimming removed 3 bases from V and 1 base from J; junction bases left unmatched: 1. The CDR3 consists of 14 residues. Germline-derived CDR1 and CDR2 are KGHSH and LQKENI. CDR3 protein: CASSPGQGNTEAFF. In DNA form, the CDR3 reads TGTGCCAGCTCACCCGGACAGGGGAACACTGAAGCTTTCTTT.

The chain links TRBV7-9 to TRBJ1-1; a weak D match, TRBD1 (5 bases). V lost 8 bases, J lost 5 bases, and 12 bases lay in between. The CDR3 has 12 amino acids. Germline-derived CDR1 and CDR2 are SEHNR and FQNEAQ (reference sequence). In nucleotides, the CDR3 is TGTGCCAGCGGGACGGGGAGGACTGAAGCTTTCTTT. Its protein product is CASGTGRTEAFF.

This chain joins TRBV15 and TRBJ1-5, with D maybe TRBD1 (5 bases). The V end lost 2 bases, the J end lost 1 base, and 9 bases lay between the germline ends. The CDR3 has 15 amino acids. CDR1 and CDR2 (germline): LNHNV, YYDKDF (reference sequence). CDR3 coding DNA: TGTGCCACCAGCAGAACTCGACAGAGCAATCAGCCCCAGCATTTT. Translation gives CATSRTRQSNQPQHF.

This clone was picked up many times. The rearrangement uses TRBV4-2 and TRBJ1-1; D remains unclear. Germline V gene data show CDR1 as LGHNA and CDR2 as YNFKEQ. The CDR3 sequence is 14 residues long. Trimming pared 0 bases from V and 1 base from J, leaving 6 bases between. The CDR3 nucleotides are TGTGCCAGCAGCCAAGACCCGGGGAACACTGAAGCTTTCTTT. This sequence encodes CASSQDPGNTEAFF.